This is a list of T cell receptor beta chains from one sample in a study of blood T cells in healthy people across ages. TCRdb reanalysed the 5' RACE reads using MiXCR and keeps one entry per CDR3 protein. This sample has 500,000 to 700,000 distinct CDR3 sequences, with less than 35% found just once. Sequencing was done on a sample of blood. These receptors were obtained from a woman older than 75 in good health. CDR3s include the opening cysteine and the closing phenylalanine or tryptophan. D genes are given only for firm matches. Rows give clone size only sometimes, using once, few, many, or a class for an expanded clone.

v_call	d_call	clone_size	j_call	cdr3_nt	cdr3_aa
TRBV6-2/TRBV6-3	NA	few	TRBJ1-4	TGTGCCAGCGAGCGGATAACAGGTGAAAAACTGTTTTTT	CASERITGEKLFF
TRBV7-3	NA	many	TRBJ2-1	TGTGCCAGCGCCGGGATTAGGGACAATGAGCAGTTCTTC	CASAGIRDNEQFF
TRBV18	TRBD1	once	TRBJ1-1	TGTGCCAGCTCACCGCTTTCGGTGACAGGGGGGTTCTTT	CASSPLSVTGGFF
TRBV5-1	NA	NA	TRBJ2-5	TGCGCCAGCAGCTTCGGTAGAACGGACCAAGAGACCCAGTACTTC	CASSFGRTDQETQYF
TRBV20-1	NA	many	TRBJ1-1	TGCAGTGCTAGAGATGGGGAGGACTCTCTGTTTACTGAAGCTTTCTTT	CSARDGEDSLFTEAFF
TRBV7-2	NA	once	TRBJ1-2	TGTGCCAGCAGCTTATCGCAGGGGATCTATGGCTACACCTTC	CASSLSQGIYGYTF
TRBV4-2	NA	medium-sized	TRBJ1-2	TGTGCCAGCAGCCAAGCAGCGAGGGATGGCTACACCTTC	CASSQAARDGYTF
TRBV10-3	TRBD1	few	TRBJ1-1	TGTGCCATCAGTGACAGGGGGCTTAGGAGCACTGAAGCTTTCTTT	CAISDRGLRSTEAFF
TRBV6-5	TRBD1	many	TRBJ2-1	TGTGCCAGCAGCCAGCCGGGACAGCACAATGAGCAGTTCTTC	CASSQPGQHNEQFF
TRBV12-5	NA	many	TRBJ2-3	TGTGCTAGTGGTTCTAGGGATACGCAGTATTTT	CASGSRDTQYF
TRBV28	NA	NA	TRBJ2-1	TGTGCCAGCAGGAGGGGGGCCTCCTACAATGAGCAGTTCTTC	CASRRGASYNEQFF
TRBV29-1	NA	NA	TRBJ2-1	TGCAGCGTTGTCCTATTAGATGAGCAGTTCTTC	CSVVLLDEQFF
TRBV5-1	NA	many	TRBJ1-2	TGCGCCAGCAGCTTGGATAGGGGGGGCGTAGATGGCTACACCTTC	CASSLDRGGVDGYTF
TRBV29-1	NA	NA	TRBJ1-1	TGCAGCGTTTCCCGGGAGGACGGCCGAGCTTTCTTT	CSVSREDGRAFF
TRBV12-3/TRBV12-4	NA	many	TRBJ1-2	TGTGCCAGCAGCCGCGGTATGGACAATCATGGCTACACCTTC	CASSRGMDNHGYTF
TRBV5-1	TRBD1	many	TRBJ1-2	TGCGCCAGCAGCTACCAAACTCGGACAGGGGGGAACTATGGCTACACCTTC	CASSYQTRTGGNYGYTF
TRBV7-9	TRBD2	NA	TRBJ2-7	TGTGCCAGCAGCTCCGTCTCGCGGGGGGGCTACGAGCAGTACTTC	CASSSVSRGGYEQYF
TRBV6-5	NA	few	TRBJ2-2	TGTGCCAGCTGTTATATGGCGAACACCGGGGAGCTGTTTTTT	CASCYMANTGELFF
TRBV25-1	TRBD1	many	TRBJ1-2	TGTGCCAGCAGTGAATATAAGGGGGCTAGCTATGGCTACACCTTC	CASSEYKGASYGYTF
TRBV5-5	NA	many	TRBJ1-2	TGTGCCAGCAGCCTCCCGGGGGGTGCGGGGGGCTACACCTTC	CASSLPGGAGGYTF
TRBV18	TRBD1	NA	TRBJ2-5	TGTGCCAGCTCACCACAGGGGGCCCCCCAAGAGACCCAGTACTTC	CASSPQGAPQETQYF
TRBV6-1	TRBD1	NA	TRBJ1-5	TGTGCCAGCAGTCGGACAGGGGATCCCCAGCCCCAGCATTTT	CASSRTGDPQPQHF
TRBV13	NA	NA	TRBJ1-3	TGTGCCAGCAGCCTCAAGGGGCAGGGAGGAAACACCATATATTTT	CASSLKGQGGNTIYF
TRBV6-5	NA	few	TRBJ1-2	TGTGCCAGCAGTTACACAACCTTCAGGGAAGGCTACACCTTC	CASSYTTFREGYTF
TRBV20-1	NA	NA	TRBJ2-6	TGCAGTACTAAGACCCCCGGGACTGGGGCCAACGTCCTGACTTTC	CSTKTPGTGANVLTF
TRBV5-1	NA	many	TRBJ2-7	TGCGCCAGCAGCCCAGGTTGGGTAGGGATCTACGAGCAGTACTTC	CASSPGWVGIYEQYF
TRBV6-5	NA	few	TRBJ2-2	TGTGCCAGCAGTTACACCGGGACACCCAACACCGGGGAGCTGTTTTTT	CASSYTGTPNTGELFF
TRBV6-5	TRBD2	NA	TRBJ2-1	TGTGCCAGCAGTTCCCCTGCGGCTAGCGGGGGGGCCGGTGAGCAGTTCTTC	CASSSPAASGGAGEQFF
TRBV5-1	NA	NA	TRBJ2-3	TGCGCCAGCAGCTTGTACAGACCTAGCACAGATACGCAGTATTTT	CASSLYRPSTDTQYF
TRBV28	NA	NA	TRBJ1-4	TGTGCCAGCAGTCCACTCGGGACAACTAGCTGGGCAACTAATGAAAAACTGTTTTTT	CASSPLGTTSWATNEKLFF
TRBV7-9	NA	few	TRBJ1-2	TGTGCCAGCACCAACGGATGGGGCAAACCTAACTATGGCTACACCTTC	CASTNGWGKPNYGYTF
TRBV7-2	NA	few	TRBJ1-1	TGTGCCAGCAGCCAGGGCGGATACACTGAAGCTTTCTTT	CASSQGGYTEAFF
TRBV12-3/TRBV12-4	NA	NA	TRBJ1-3	TGTGCCAGCAGTCAGACTACTGGAAACACCATATATTTT	CASSQTTGNTIYF
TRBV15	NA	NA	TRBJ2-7	TGTGCCACCAGCAGAGACCGGGGACTGTCACCCTACGAGCAGTACTTC	CATSRDRGLSPYEQYF
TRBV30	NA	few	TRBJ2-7	TGTGCCTGGAGTCGGACAGAAAGTTTCTCCTACGAGCAGTACTTC	CAWSRTESFSYEQYF
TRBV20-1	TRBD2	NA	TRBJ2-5	TGCAGTGCTAGGAACCTAGCGGGGGTGGATGAGCAGTACTTC	CSARNLAGVDEQYF
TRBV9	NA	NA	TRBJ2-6	TGTGCCAGCAGTGGGTGGGGAGATGGGGCCAACGTCCTGACTTTC	CASSGWGDGANVLTF
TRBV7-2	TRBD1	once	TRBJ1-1	TGTGCCAGCAGCCCCGGGACAGGGGTGTGGACTGAAGCTTTCTTT	CASSPGTGVWTEAFF
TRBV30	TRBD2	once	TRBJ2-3	TGTGCCTGGAGGCGGGGTAGCGGGGGAAACACAGATACGCAGTATTTT	CAWRRGSGGNTDTQYF
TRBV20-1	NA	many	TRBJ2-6	TGCAGTGCTGGACCCCCCGGGGCCAACGTCCTGACTTTC	CSAGPPGANVLTF
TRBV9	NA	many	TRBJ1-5	TGTGCCAGCAGCGTAGACAACTCCAATCAGCCCCAGCATTTT	CASSVDNSNQPQHF
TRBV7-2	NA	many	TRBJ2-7	TGTGCCAGCAGCGCGAACAGGGTCTCCTACGAGCAGTACTTC	CASSANRVSYEQYF
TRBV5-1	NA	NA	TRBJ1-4	TGCGCCAGCAGCTCGGGTCCTTATGAAAAACTGTTTTTT	CASSSGPYEKLFF
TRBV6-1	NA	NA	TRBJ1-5	TGTGCCAGCAGCTATCAGGGAAATCAGCCCCAGCATTTT	CASSYQGNQPQHF
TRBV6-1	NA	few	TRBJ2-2	TGTGCCAGCGGTAGGAGGGGCAGTTCTATAAACACCGGGGAGCTGTTTTTT	CASGRRGSSINTGELFF
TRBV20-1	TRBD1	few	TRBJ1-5	TGCAGTGCTAGTCCGGGACAGGGGGGTAGCAATCAGCCCCAGCATTTT	CSASPGQGGSNQPQHF
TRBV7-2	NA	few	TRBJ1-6	TGTGCCAGCAGCTTAGAACAGAACTATAATTCACCCCTCCACTTT	CASSLEQNYNSPLHF
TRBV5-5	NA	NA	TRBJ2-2	TGTGCCAGCAGCCCATCGAGACAGCTTAACACCGGGGAGCTGTTTTTT	CASSPSRQLNTGELFF